This is a list of T cell receptor beta chains from one sample in a study of coeliac disease. The assay was immunoSEQ multiplex PCR, and TCRdb's table has in-frame clones only and misses some. The sample carries about 6,500 clones, 60% to 70% recorded once. The sample comprised lamina propria lymphocytes from the gut. Receptor source: a man aged 50-60 years with active celiac disease. Each CDR3 is given with its conserved first and last residue. Each record gives: clone size, V gene, J gene, D gene, CDR3 protein, CDR3 DNA. D genes are given only for firm matches. Clone size is stated in some rows and not others, as once, few, many or a class when expanded.

clone size: -
V gene: TRBV28
J gene: TRBJ2-7
D gene: TRBD1
CDR3 protein: CASSSPTGGAYEQYF
CDR3 DNA: TGTGCCAGCAGTTCCCCGACAGGGGGGGCCTACGAGCAGTACTTC

clone size: few
V gene: TRBV19
J gene: TRBJ2-2
D gene: -
CDR3 protein: CASSMRSPRGTGELFF
CDR3 DNA: TGTGCCAGTAGTATGCGAAGCCCGCGAGGCACCGGGGAGCTGTTTTTT

clone size: -
V gene: TRBV7-2
J gene: TRBJ2-2
D gene: TRBD2
CDR3 protein: CASSFGGLAGELFF
CDR3 DNA: TGTGCCAGCAGCTTCGGGGGGTTAGCCGGGGAGCTGTTTTTT

clone size: -
V gene: TRBV6-5
J gene: TRBJ2-5
D gene: -
CDR3 protein: CASSSYRDRETQYF
CDR3 DNA: TGTGCCAGCAGTTCCTACAGGGACCGGGAGACCCAGTACTTC

clone size: -
V gene: TRBV7-3
J gene: TRBJ2-3
D gene: -
CDR3 protein: CASSLRAFDTQYF
CDR3 DNA: TGTGCCAGCAGCTTAAGGGCTTTCGATACGCAGTATTTT

clone size: -
V gene: TRBV11-2
J gene: TRBJ1-4
D gene: -
CDR3 protein: CASSLYSGKLFF
CDR3 DNA: TGTGCCAGCAGCTTATATTCGGGAAAACTGTTTTTT

clone size: -
V gene: TRBV5-6
J gene: TRBJ2-1
D gene: -
CDR3 protein: CASSSGILPYNEQFF
CDR3 DNA: TGTGCCAGCAGCTCCGGGATCCTTCCCTACAATGAGCAGTTCTTC

clone size: -
V gene: TRBV29-1
J gene: TRBJ2-2
D gene: -
CDR3 protein: CSVFRTGELFF
CDR3 DNA: TGCAGCGTTTTTCGGACCGGGGAGCTGTTTTTT

clone size: -
V gene: TRBV19
J gene: TRBJ1-2
D gene: TRBD1
CDR3 protein: CASSPTGVMGYGYTF
CDR3 DNA: TGTGCCAGTAGTCCAACAGGGGTCATGGGCTATGGCTACACCTTC

clone size: -
V gene: TRBV27
J gene: TRBJ2-7
D gene: TRBD2
CDR3 protein: CASSLFLGLVGEQYF
CDR3 DNA: TGTGCCAGCAGTTTATTCTTGGGACTAGTGGGCGAGCAGTACTTC

clone size: few
V gene: TRBV21-1
J gene: TRBJ1-3
D gene: -
CDR3 protein: CASTSPDRVNFSVCGNTIYF
CDR3 DNA: TGTGCCAGCACCTCCCCGGACAGGGTAAACTTTAGCGTTTGTGGAAACACCATATATTTT

clone size: -
V gene: TRBV6-6
J gene: TRBJ2-2
D gene: -
CDR3 protein: CASGQELFF
CDR3 DNA: TGTGCCAGCGGCCAGGAGCTGTTTTTT

clone size: -
V gene: TRBV12-5
J gene: TRBJ1-4
D gene: TRBD1
CDR3 protein: CASGLVQGASYFNEKLFF
CDR3 DNA: TGTGCTAGTGGTTTGGTACAGGGGGCCTCCTACTTCAATGAAAAACTGTTTTTT

clone size: -
V gene: TRBV7-9
J gene: TRBJ2-1
D gene: TRBD2
CDR3 protein: CASSLPASGRALPEQFF
CDR3 DNA: TGTGCCAGCAGCTTACCGGCTAGCGGGAGGGCATTACCTGAGCAGTTCTTC

clone size: -
V gene: TRBV4-2
J gene: TRBJ2-3
D gene: TRBD2
CDR3 protein: CASSEEGLAGASSTDTQYF
CDR3 DNA: TGTGCCAGCAGCGAAGAAGGTCTAGCGGGGGCGTCTAGCACAGATACGCAGTATTTT

clone size: -
V gene: TRBV25-1
J gene: TRBJ1-1
D gene: -
CDR3 protein: CASSEYGRANTEAFF
CDR3 DNA: TGTGCCAGCAGTGAATATGGGCGAGCGAACACTGAAGCTTTCTTT

clone size: -
V gene: TRBV28
J gene: TRBJ1-2
D gene: -
CDR3 protein: CASMEEFNYGYTF
CDR3 DNA: TGTGCCAGCATGGAGGAGTTTAACTATGGCTACACCTTC

clone size: -
V gene: TRBV6-1
J gene: TRBJ1-6
D gene: -
CDR3 protein: CASSDSVSDFYNSPLHF
CDR3 DNA: TGTGCCAGCAGTGATAGTGTCAGTGACTTCTATAATTCACCCCTCCACTTT

clone size: -
V gene: TRBV27
J gene: TRBJ2-6
D gene: -
CDR3 protein: CASRKTGAFSGANVLTF
CDR3 DNA: TGTGCCAGCCGAAAGACAGGTGCCTTTTCTGGGGCCAACGTCCTGACTTTC

clone size: -
V gene: TRBV30
J gene: TRBJ2-1
D gene: -
CDR3 protein: CAWRFGLARKINEQFF
CDR3 DNA: TGTGCCTGGAGGTTCGGACTGGCACGAAAGATCAATGAGCAGTTCTTC

clone size: few
V gene: TRBV27
J gene: TRBJ2-7
D gene: -
CDR3 protein: CASRSGVGGGGYEQYF
CDR3 DNA: TGTGCCAGCAGGTCCGGGGTAGGGGGGGGAGGTTACGAGCAGTACTTC

clone size: -
V gene: TRBV6-5
J gene: TRBJ1-1
D gene: TRBD1
CDR3 protein: CASSTQGTTEAFF
CDR3 DNA: TGTGCCAGCAGTACACAGGGGACCACTGAAGCTTTCTTT

clone size: -
V gene: TRBV19
J gene: TRBJ1-4
D gene: -
CDR3 protein: CASSGRTWARGNEKLFF
CDR3 DNA: TGTGCCAGTAGTGGACGGACCTGGGCACGAGGGAATGAAAAACTGTTTTTT

clone size: -
V gene: TRBV5-1
J gene: TRBJ1-2
D gene: -
CDR3 protein: CASSLKYENGYTF
CDR3 DNA: TGCGCCAGCAGCTTGAAGTATGAGAATGGCTACACCTTC

clone size: few
V gene: TRBV29-1
J gene: TRBJ1-6
D gene: TRBD1
CDR3 protein: CSVRQGGDYNSPLHF
CDR3 DNA: TGCAGCGTACGACAGGGGGGAGACTATAATTCACCCCTCCACTTT

clone size: -
V gene: TRBV5-1
J gene: TRBJ2-1
D gene: -
CDR3 protein: CASSFRVDEQFF
CDR3 DNA: TGCGCCAGCAGCTTCAGGGTGGATGAGCAGTTCTTC